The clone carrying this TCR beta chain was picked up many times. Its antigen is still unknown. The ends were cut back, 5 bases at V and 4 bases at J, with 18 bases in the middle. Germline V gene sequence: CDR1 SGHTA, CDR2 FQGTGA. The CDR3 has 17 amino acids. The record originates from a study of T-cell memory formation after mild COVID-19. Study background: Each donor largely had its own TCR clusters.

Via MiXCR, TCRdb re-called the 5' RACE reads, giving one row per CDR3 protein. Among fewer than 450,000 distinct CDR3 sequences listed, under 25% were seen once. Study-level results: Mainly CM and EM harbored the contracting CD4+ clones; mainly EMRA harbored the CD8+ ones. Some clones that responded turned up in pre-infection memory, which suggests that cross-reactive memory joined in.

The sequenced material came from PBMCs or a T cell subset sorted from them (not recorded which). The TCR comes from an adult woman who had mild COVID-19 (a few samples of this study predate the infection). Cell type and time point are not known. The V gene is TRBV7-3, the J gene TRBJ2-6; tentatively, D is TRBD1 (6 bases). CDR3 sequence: CASSKNRVLSGANVLTF. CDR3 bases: TGTGCCAGCAGCAAGAACAGGGTTTTGTCCGGGGCCAACGTCCTGACTTTC.